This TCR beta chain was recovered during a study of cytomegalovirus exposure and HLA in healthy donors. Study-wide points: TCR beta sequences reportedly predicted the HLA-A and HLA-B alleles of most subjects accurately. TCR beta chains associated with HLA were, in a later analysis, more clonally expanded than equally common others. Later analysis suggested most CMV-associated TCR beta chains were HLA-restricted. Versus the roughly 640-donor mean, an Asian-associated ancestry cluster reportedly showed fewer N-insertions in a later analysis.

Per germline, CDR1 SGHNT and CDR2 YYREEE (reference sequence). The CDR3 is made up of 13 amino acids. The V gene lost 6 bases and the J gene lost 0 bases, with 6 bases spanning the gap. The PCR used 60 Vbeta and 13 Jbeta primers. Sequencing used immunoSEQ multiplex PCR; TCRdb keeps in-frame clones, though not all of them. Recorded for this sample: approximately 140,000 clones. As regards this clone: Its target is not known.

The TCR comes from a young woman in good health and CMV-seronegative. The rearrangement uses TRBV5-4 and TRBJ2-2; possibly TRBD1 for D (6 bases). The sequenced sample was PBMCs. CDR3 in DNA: TGTGCCAGCAAGGGGGCGAACACCGGGGAGCTGTTTTTT. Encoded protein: CASKGANTGELFF.